The 29 T cell receptor beta chains below come from one sample, sequenced in a study of human T cells and chemical hapten exposure (dated by TCRdb to the early 2020s). Preparation of the library involved 5' RACE. TCRdb shows the sequencer as Illumina MiSeq. TCRdb passed the public sequencing reads through fastp at Q25 and MiXCR, retaining productive beta sequences. Rows with one shared CDR3 protein collapse into an entry with the most common genes and DNA. This sample is represented by about 81,000 distinct CDR3 sequences; approximately 16% of them were singletons. The top ten clones comprise nearly 7% of the sample. Total RNA was extracted from unfractionated whole blood collected in Tempus Blood RNA tubes. The receptors come from a female donor in good health.

The sample holds a few counts of this clonotype. This sequence joins TRBV3-1 and TRBJ1-1, with 8 positions matching TRBD1. V lost 4 bases to trimming and J lost 4 bases; unmatched junction nucleotides: 5. The CDR3 has 14 amino acids. Germline V gene lookup returns CDR1 LGHDT and CDR2 YNNKEL (reference sequence). The CDR3 region is CASSLTDRATEAFF. The DNA for the CDR3 is TGTGCCAGCAGCCTGACGGACAGGGCCACTGAAGCTTTCTTT.

J is TRBJ2-2 and V is TRBV19, with 8 bases identical to TRBD1. Per the germline V gene, CDR1 is LNHDA and CDR2 is SQIVND (reference sequence). V trimming: 5 bases; J trimming: 2 bases; junction bases outside the gene matches: 7. The CDR3 consists of 16 residues. CDR3 residues: CASSGDRGPNTGELFF. Written as DNA, the CDR3 is TGTGCCAGTAGTGGAGACAGGGGTCCCAACACCGGGGAGCTGTTTTTT.

This clonotype occurred a few times. This chain joins TRBV9 and TRBJ1-1; D is unresolved. Germline V gene sequence: CDR1 SGDLS, CDR2 YYNGEE. V was pared by 4 bases and J by 2 bases, with 9 bases between. This CDR3 is 13 amino acids long. The CDR3 DNA reads TGTGCCAGCAGCCCTTACATCAACACTGAAGCTTTCTTT. Protein product: CASSPYINTEAFF.

V and J are TRBV28 and TRBJ2-7; 8 positions agree with TRBD1. Germline values: CDR1 MDHEN, CDR2 SYDVKM. The CDR3 totals 15 residues. After removal of 2 bases from V and 5 bases from J, the junction contained 8 bases not matched to a gene. CDR3 region: CASSLPLTGGHEQYF. The CDR3 DNA sequence: TGTGCCAGCAGTTTACCGCTCACAGGGGGACACGAGCAGTACTTC.

This clonotype appeared many times. This rearrangement joins TRBV12-3 or TRBV12-4 to TRBJ1-5; the D gene is possibly TRBD1 (5 bases). V was shortened by 8 bases and J by 5 bases, with 19 bases between the two germline ends. This CDR3 is 15 amino acids long. The DNA for the CDR3 is TGTGCCAGCGGGGCGACGGAGGCTGGGGATCAGCCCCAGCATTTT. Its protein product is CASGATEAGDQPQHF.

This clonotype has just a few counts. This chain joins TRBV11-2 and TRBJ1-1, with TRBD1 as a possible D gene (5 bases). Germline V gene sequence: CDR1 SGHAT, CDR2 FQNNGV. CDR3 size: 14 residues. Trimming stripped 0 bases from V and 5 bases from J, with 10 bases between. The CDR3 protein is CASSLDPGRTEAFF. As DNA, the CDR3 is TGTGCCAGCAGCTTAGATCCAGGGAGAACTGAAGCTTTCTTT.

This clonotype was detected once. V is TRBV27 and J is TRBJ1-1; 7 nucleotides line up with TRBD1. Germline V gene lookup returns CDR1 MNHEY and CDR2 SMNVEV (reference sequence). This CDR3 contains 16 residues. V trimming: 3 bases; J trimming: 0 bases; junction bases outside the gene matches: 7. This CDR3 is CASSFSTGQMNTEAFF. The CDR3 nucleotides are TGTGCCAGCAGTTTTTCGACGGGACAGATGAACACTGAAGCTTTCTTT.

This sequence joins TRBV6-6 and TRBJ2-1; 7 bases agree with TRBD1. The CDR3 is 13 residues long. Trimming at V came to 2 bases and at J to 11 bases, leaving 6 bases not matched to a gene. Germline V gene lookup returns CDR1 MNHNY and CDR2 SVGAGI (reference sequence). CDR3 loop: CASSYGWGQQQFF. The DNA of the CDR3 is TGTGCCAGCAGTTACGGATGGGGACAGCAGCAGTTCTTC.

The chain carries TRBV6-5 and TRBJ2-2, with TRBD2 as a possible D gene (7 bases). Germline V gene data show CDR1 as MNHEY and CDR2 as SVGAGI. The CDR3 runs 16 residues. The V gene lost 5 bases and the J gene lost 5 bases, with 18 bases spanning the gap. In nucleotides, the CDR3 is TGTGCCAGCAGTCCGGGCCCCGGGGGGCAAACCGGGGAGCTGTTTTTT. Protein: CASSPGPGGQTGELFF.

CDR3 DNA sequence: TGTGCCATCAGTTCAGGGACTGGGGCCAACGTCCTGACTTTC. It is translated as CAISSGTGANVLTF. V and J are TRBV10-3 and TRBJ2-6; tentatively, D is TRBD1 (5 bases). Deletions cut 5 bases from V and 2 bases from J, with 7 bases between. CDR1 and CDR2 from the germline V gene are ENHRY and SYGVKD. The CDR3 extends over 14 amino acids.

The chain combines TRBV12-3 or TRBV12-4 with TRBJ1-5; 7 positions agree with TRBD1. The trim removed 3 bases at V and 7 bases at J, leaving 9 bases unmatched. The CDR3 runs to 15 residues. CDR3 coding DNA: TGTGCCAGCAGTTTCTCCCAGGGGGGTGGGCAGCCCCAGCATTTT. This encodes CASSFSQGGGQPQHF.

This clonotype showed up just a few times. The chain links TRBV24-1 to TRBJ2-1; 10 nucleotides match TRBD1. This CDR3 has 16 amino acids. The germline CDR1 and CDR2 sequences are KGHDR and SFDVKD. Trimming took 4 bases from V and 0 from J; bases not matched to a gene: 2. The CDR3 DNA sequence: TGTGCCACCAGTGACCGGACAGGGGGCTCCTACAATGAGCAGTTCTTC. Its protein product is CATSDRTGGSYNEQFF.

This clonotype was seen a handful of times. The V gene is TRBV7-2, the J gene TRBJ2-1, with a possible D match to TRBD1 (7 bases). CDR3 size: 14 residues. Germline CDR1 SGHTA, CDR2 FQGNSA. Deletions cut 3 bases from V and 7 bases from J, with 13 bases between. This CDR3 reads CASSFPGGQNEQFF. The CDR3 nucleotides read TGTGCCAGCAGCTTTCCAGGGGGGCAGAATGAGCAGTTCTTC. The full variable domain, in which reference TRBV7-2 and TRBJ2-1 provide the parts outside the CDR3, is GAGVSQSPSNKVTEKGKDVELRCDPISGHTALYWYRQSLGQGLEFLIYFQGNSAPDKSGLPSDRFSAERTGGSVSTLTIQRTQQEDSAVYLCASSFPGGQNEQFFGPGTRLTVL.

V is TRBV5-1 and J is TRBJ2-1; 13 nucleotides agree with TRBD2. CDR3 length: 15 residues. Trimming took 2 bases from V and 10 from J; bases not matched to a gene: 6. Germline CDR1 SGHRS, CDR2 YFSETQ. The CDR3, as DNA: TGCGCCAGCAGCTTCTCCGGACTAGCGGGAGAAGAGCAGTTCTTC. Protein sequence: CASSFSGLAGEEQFF.

This clonotype came up a few times. The chain couples TRBV7-2 to TRBJ1-1; D is perhaps TRBD1 (6 bases). CDR1 is SGHTA and CDR2 is FQGNSA in the germline V gene. The CDR3 contains 16 residues. The V end lost 4 bases, the J end lost 1 base, and 16 bases lay between the germline ends. CDR3 bases: TGTGCCAGCAGCTCAGTGGGGGGGGCGGAGAACACTGAAGCTTTCTTT. Translated: CASSSVGGAENTEAFF.

This rearrangement joins TRBV6-1 to TRBJ1-4, with D tentatively TRBD1 (5 bases). This CDR3 comprises 14 residues. CDR1 and CDR2 (germline): MNHNS, SASEGT. V gave up 3 bases and J gave up 5 bases, with 10 bases separating them. CDR3 bases: TGTGCCAGCAGTGACAGGGATGGGAATGAAAAACTGTTTTTT. Amino acid sequence: CASSDRDGNEKLFF.

This clonotype was detected many times. V and J are TRBV15 and TRBJ1-1, with a possible D match to TRBD1 (5 bases). The germline V gene encodes CDR1 LNHNV and CDR2 YYDKDF (reference sequence). Trimming shortened V by 2 bases and J by 8 bases, and 18 bases separated the two germline ends. This CDR3 has 15 residues. Written as DNA, the CDR3 is TGTGCCACCAGCAGATACGCCGGTTGGGGCAGCGAAGCTTTCTTT. Protein sequence: CATSRYAGWGSEAFF.

The V gene is TRBV5-1, the J gene TRBJ2-6; the D gene is possibly TRBD1 (6 bases). The CDR3 extends over 17 amino acids. Germline V lookup: CDR1 SGHRS, CDR2 YFSETQ. V lost 0 bases, J lost 2 bases, and 12 bases lay in between. The CDR3 DNA reads as TGCGCCAGCAGCTTGGATCAGGGGCGGACTGGGGCCAACGTCCTGACTTTC. Its translation is CASSLDQGRTGANVLTF.

Many counts were recorded for this clonotype. The rearrangement links TRBV5-4 to TRBJ2-3; 12 nucleotides line up with TRBD2. The CDR3 loop spans 16 amino acids. Germline V gives CDR1 SGHNT, CDR2 YYREEE (reference sequence). With 0 bases clipped from V and 1 base from J, the junction kept 0 bases outside the gene matches. CDR3 sequence reads: CASSLGLAGGTDTQYF. CDR3 DNA: TGTGCCAGCAGCTTGGGACTAGCGGGAGGCACAGATACGCAGTATTTT.

The chain recombines TRBV12-5 with TRBJ1-1, with D possibly being TRBD1 (6 bases). The CDR3 consists of 16 residues. The V end lost 3 bases, the J end lost 1 base, and 15 bases lay between the germline ends. Germline CDR1 LGHNT, CDR2 FRNRAP. The CDR3 DNA reads as TGTGCTAGTGGTTTCGGTAACAGGGCCCCGAACACTGAAGCTTTCTTT. Amino acids: CASGFGNRAPNTEAFF.

The genes are TRBV5-6 and TRBJ2-3; no reliable D call. Trimming cost V 2 bases and J 7 bases, with 8 bases left between them. CDR1 and CDR2 from the germline V gene are SGHDT and YYEEEE. The length of the CDR3 is 12 residues. The CDR3 region is CASSLGRNTQYF. The CDR3 nucleotides are TGTGCCAGCAGCTTAGGCCGGAATACGCAGTATTTT. Complete variable domain (other parts from reference TRBV5-6 and TRBJ2-3): DAGVTQSPTHLIKTRGQQVTLRCSPKSGHDTVSWYQQALGQGPQFIFQYYEEEERQRGNFPDRFSGHQFPNYSSELNVNALLLGDSALYLCASSLGRNTQYFGPGTRLTVL.

This clonotype has only a few counts. The J gene is TRBJ2-7, the V gene TRBV28; unclear D gene. V was clipped by 4 bases and J by 4 bases, with 17 bases between them. This CDR3 has 15 amino acids. Per germline, CDR1 MDHEN and CDR2 SYDVKM. In DNA form, the CDR3 reads TGTGCCAGCAGTTCCTACCGGGTAGCAAGATACGAGCAGTACTTC. Protein product: CASSSYRVARYEQYF.

This clonotype has more than one count but fewer than ten. The chain links TRBV5-1 to TRBJ2-2, with 9 bases lining up with TRBD1. Germline CDR1 is SGHRS and CDR2 is YFSETQ. V shed 1 base and J 3 bases; nucleotides not matched to a gene: 4. This CDR3 region has 16 residues. Here the CDR3 reads CASSLTGGWDTGELFF. Here the CDR3 DNA reads TGCGCCAGCAGCTTGACAGGGGGCTGGGACACCGGGGAGCTGTTTTTT.

For the CDR3, the DNA is TGTGCCAGCAGGGGGCCTGCTCGGGACTACGAGCAGTACTTC. This codes for CASRGPARDYEQYF. The J gene is TRBJ2-7, the V gene TRBV28; D might be TRBD1 or TRBD2, each matching 5 bases. The CDR3 spans 14 residues. V lost 6 bases and J 3 bases, leaving 15 bases between the germline ends. Germline CDR1 MDHEN, CDR2 SYDVKM. The full variable domain, rest sourced from reference TRBV28 and TRBJ2-7, is DVKVTQSSRYLVKRTGEKVFLECVQDMDHENMFWYRQDPGLGLRLIYFSYDVKMKEKGDIPEGYSVSREKKERFSLILESASTNQTSMYLCASRGPARDYEQYFGPGTRLTVT.

This clonotype has at least ten counts. This chain links TRBV20-1 with TRBJ1-4; D unresolved. Germline CDR1 DFQATT, CDR2 SNEGSKA (reference sequence). The ends were cut back, 2 bases at V and 6 bases at J, with 19 bases in the middle. This CDR3 spans 16 amino acids. The CDR3 reads CSARPIQRVYDEKLFF. The CDR3 DNA reads as TGCAGTGCTAGACCCATCCAGAGGGTTTACGATGAAAAACTGTTTTTT.

The chain employs TRBV3-1 and TRBJ2-3; D tentatively reads TRBD1 or TRBD2 (5 bases each). Trimming removed 3 bases from V and 1 base from J, with 29 bases in between. CDR3 size: 21 residues. CDR1 LGHDT and CDR2 YNNKEL come from the germline V gene (reference sequence). CDR3 sequence: CASSQRWGISGPEAGTDTQYF. Written as DNA, the CDR3 is TGTGCCAGCAGCCAGAGGTGGGGGATTTCTGGGCCCGAGGCGGGCACAGATACGCAGTATTTT.

This clonotype was seen a few times. J is TRBJ2-2 and V is TRBV5-1; D remains ambiguous. CDR3 size: 11 residues. The ends were cut back, 4 bases at V and 2 bases at J, with 0 bases in the middle. Germline CDR1 reads SGHRS; CDR2 reads YFSETQ. As DNA, the CDR3 is TGCGCCAGCAGCAACACCGGGGAGCTGTTTTTT. This translates into CASSNTGELFF. The full variable domain, with the rest looked up from reference TRBV5-1 and TRBJ2-2, is KAGVTQTPRYLIKTRGQQVTLSCSPISGHRSVSWYQQTPGQGLQFLFEYFSETQRNKGNFPGRFSGRQFSNSRSEMNVSTLELGDSALYLCASSNTGELFFGEGSRLTVL.

This clonotype came up a few times. The chain's CDR3 is CASSPGGGYEQYF. The CDR3 nucleotides are TGTGCCAGCAGCCCCGGAGGAGGTTACGAGCAGTACTTC. The J gene is TRBJ2-7, the V gene TRBV3-1; tentatively, D is TRBD2 (5 bases). The germline V and J ends were trimmed by 4 bases and 4 bases, with 11 bases remaining between them. Germline loops: CDR1 LGHDT, CDR2 YNNKEL (reference sequence). The CDR3 runs to 13 residues.

This clonotype has a handful of counts. The rearrangement uses TRBV27 and TRBJ1-2; perhaps TRBD1 as D (6 bases). The V end lost 3 bases, the J end lost 2 bases, and 7 bases lay between the germline ends. This CDR3 is 13 amino acids long. Germline CDR1 is MNHEY and CDR2 is SMNVEV (reference sequence). CDR3 nucleotides: TGTGCCAGCAGTTTCGGGGGCAACTATGGCTACACCTTC. It encodes CASSFGGNYGYTF.